Listed below are T cell receptor beta chains from one sample, sequenced in a study of neurological immune-mediated disorders. From the 5' RACE reads, TCRdb called clonotypes with MiXCR, one entry per CDR3 protein. The table lists more than 15,000 distinct CDR3 sequences, roughly 2.5% of them singletons. Sequenced input: PBMCs. The source of these receptors is a young woman with multiple sclerosis. Each CDR3 is given with its conserved first and last residue. The D gene is left open where the match is weak. Part of the rows lack a size; the others show once, few, many or a class for expanded clones.

clone_size | j_call | v_call | d_call | cdr3_nt | cdr3_aa
many | TRBJ1-2 | TRBV28 | . | TGTGCCAGCAGGCAGGGTAGAAGTGGCTACACCTTC | CASRQGRSGYTF
medium-sized | TRBJ2-1 | TRBV10-3 | . | TGTGCCATCAGTGGGGACCGTTACAATGAGCAGTTCTTC | CAISGDRYNEQFF
many | TRBJ1-1 | TRBV9 | TRBD1 | TGTGCCAGCAGCGGACAGGGGGGGGAAGCTTTCTTT | CASSGQGGEAFF
many | TRBJ2-2 | TRBV7-6 | . | TGTGCCACGAGGGAACAGGGTTCCGGGGAGCTGTTTTTT | CATREQGSGELFF
many | TRBJ1-5 | TRBV20-1 | . | TGCAGTGCTAGGAACCAGGGCCTTGCCTCTCAGCCCCAGCATTTT | CSARNQGLASQPQHF
few | TRBJ1-2 | TRBV10-3 | TRBD1 | TGTGCCATCATGGGGGACAGGGTTGGCTACACCTTC | CAIMGDRVGYTF
many | TRBJ1-1 | TRBV7-2 | . | TGTGCCAGCAGCTTAACGGGGGGAACTGAAGCTTTCTTT | CASSLTGGTEAFF
many | TRBJ1-3 | TRBV27 | . | TGTGCCAGCGGGAAAGGAAACACCATATATTTT | CASGKGNTIYF
many | TRBJ2-1 | TRBV20-1 | TRBD2 | TGCAGTGCTAGAGATCGAGTGGTAGCGGGGGCCTACAATGAGCAGTTCTTC | CSARDRVVAGAYNEQFF
few | TRBJ2-2 | TRBV2 | TRBD2 | TGTGCCAGCAGCCCCCTCCGCGGGAGGAACACCGGGGAGCTGTTTTTT | CASSPLRGRNTGELFF
. | TRBJ2-1 | TRBV7-6 | . | TGTGCCAGCAGCTTCAAAGGGAGCTCCTACAATGAGCAGTTCTTC | CASSFKGSSYNEQFF
medium-sized | TRBJ2-2 | TRBV10-3 | . | TGTGCCATCGAGGAGGCCGGGGAGCTGTTTTTT | CAIEEAGELFF
. | TRBJ2-5 | TRBV19 | . | TGTGCCAGTAGACGGTTTGCGGGGGCCCAAGAGACCCAGTACTTC | CASRRFAGAQETQYF
medium-sized | TRBJ2-5 | TRBV9 | TRBD2 | TGTGCCAGCAGCGTCGGGCAACTAGCGGGAGGATTAGAGACCCAGTACTTC | CASSVGQLAGGLETQYF
many | TRBJ2-3 | TRBV28 | . | TGTGCCAGCAGTTCTATGTATGAAGGGGGATGGACAGATACGCAGTATTTT | CASSSMYEGGWTDTQYF
many | TRBJ1-1 | TRBV6-2/TRBV6-3 | . | TGTGCCAGCAGGGAGGAACCCCTGGACCCTGAAGCTTTCTTT | CASREEPLDPEAFF
medium-sized | TRBJ1-1 | TRBV2 | . | TGTGCCAGCAGTGAAGCTCAGGGGCTGAACACTGAAGCTTTCTTT | CASSEAQGLNTEAFF
many | TRBJ2-7 | TRBV20-1 | . | TGCAGTGCTAGTTTTTCGGAGAAGCAGTACTTC | CSASFSEKQYF
many | TRBJ2-7 | TRBV20-1 | TRBD1 | TGCAGTGCTCATGGGACAGCGTTTTACGGGGAGTACTTC | CSAHGTAFYGEYF
many | TRBJ1-2 | TRBV15 | . | TGTGCCACCAGCAGAGATCCCGTCAGGGTTTCCCTCTATGGCTACACCTTC | CATSRDPVRVSLYGYTF
. | TRBJ1-2 | TRBV9 | TRBD1 | TGTGCCAGCAGTCCGACAGGGCCTCGTTATGGCTACACCTTC | CASSPTGPRYGYTF
medium-sized | TRBJ2-2 | TRBV29-1 | . | TGCAGCGTTGGTGGTAGCACCGGGGAGCTGTTTTTT | CSVGGSTGELFF
. | TRBJ1-4 | TRBV6-5 | . | TGTGCCAGCAGTTACTCAGGGGGATATGGTAATGAAAAACTGTTTTTT | CASSYSGGYGNEKLFF
many | TRBJ1-2 | TRBV6-5 | . | TGTGCCAGCAGTTACGCGGCATTCTCTAACTATGGCTACACCTTC | CASSYAAFSNYGYTF